The clone carrying this T cell receptor beta chain was seen a handful of times. In the original workflow: It was from reference gene primer amplification that nucleated cell counts were estimated. TCRdb keeps only in-frame clones here, not all; method: immunoSEQ multiplex PCR. Clone size and the V and J calls come from that table; the DNA yielded D and trimming. This table has fewer than 45,000 clones, roughly 74% appearing once. This CDR3 contains 15 residues. The sample comes from a study of blood T cell repertoires in COVID-19. For the study at large: From T cells, B-cell-depleted T cells, or PBMCs came the material, which was cDNA or gDNA.

Enrollment of patients from Seattle took place during active infection, with longitudinal follow-up. This receptor was obtained from a man aged 65-85 years with COVID-19, enrolled during active disease. The sequenced sample was peripheral blood. The rearrangement joins TRBV1 to TRBJ2-7; the listed D gene, TRBD1, was not tested against the DNA. TRBV1 counts as a pseudogene. The CDR3 nucleotides read TGCACCAGCAGCCAAAGTGTCAGGGGATCCGACGAGCAGTACTTC. Translation: CTSSQSVRGSDEQYF.